Listed below are T cell receptor beta chains from one sample, sequenced in a study of blood T cells in healthy people across ages. TCRdb re-analysed the 5' RACE reads in MiXCR, keeping a single row per CDR3 protein. The profile shows about 770,000 distinct CDR3 sequences, 40% to 50% of them singletons. The specimen sequenced was blood. The receptor set was obtained from a man between 60 and 70 years old in good health. Each CDR3 is given with its conserved first and last residue. A D gene is named only where the DNA matches it firmly. The listing skips clone size in some rows; elsewhere it reads once, few, many or a size class.

TRBJ2-3	.	.	TRBV6-2/TRBV6-3	TGTGCCAGCAGCCTCGTCCCTCTGAAACCCAGGGCAGATACGCAGTATTTT	CASSLVPLKPRADTQYF
TRBJ2-2	.	.	TRBV6-1	TGTGCCAGCAGGGACACCCTCGTCGGCACCGGGGAGCTGTTTTTT	CASRDTLVGTGELFF
TRBJ2-7	.	.	TRBV3-1	TGTGCCAGCAGCGCGCGCAGATCTTCCTACGAGCAGTACTTC	CASSARRSSYEQYF
TRBJ1-2	TRBD1	few	TRBV6-5	TGTGCCAGCAGTTACTCGGACAGGGGTGGCTATGGCTACACCTTC	CASSYSDRGGYGYTF
TRBJ1-4	.	.	TRBV2	TGTGCCAGCAATGAGGGGGAAAAACTGTTTTTT	CASNEGEKLFF
TRBJ2-7	.	.	TRBV11-2	TGTGCCAGCAGCTCTCCCTGGAAGGGTTCGCGGGAGCAGTACTTC	CASSSPWKGSREQYF
TRBJ2-3	TRBD1	.	TRBV28	TGTGCCAGTCAGTGGGGACAGGGTGATTCAGATACGCAGTATTTT	CASQWGQGDSDTQYF
TRBJ2-1	TRBD2	.	TRBV5-1	TGCGCCAGCAGCCTGTTCCTAGCGGGAGGGAGTAATGAGCAGTTCTTC	CASSLFLAGGSNEQFF
TRBJ2-7	.	few	TRBV20-1	TGCAGTGCTAGAGGTCGCAGGGGCCACCCCGAGCAGTACTTC	CSARGRRGHPEQYF
TRBJ1-2	TRBD1	.	TRBV11-2	TGTGCCAGCAGCGCTGCAGGGGGGTATGGCTACACCTTC	CASSAAGGYGYTF
TRBJ2-6	.	many	TRBV20-1	TGCAGTGCTAGGATCAGCCCTCTATCGGCCAACGTCCTGACTTTC	CSARISPLSANVLTF
TRBJ2-3	.	.	TRBV12-3/TRBV12-4	TGTGCCAGCGGATTCAGGGGAACTCCAGATACGCAGTATTTT	CASGFRGTPDTQYF
TRBJ2-5	.	.	TRBV4-3	TGCGCCAGCAGCCAAGACGGGCTCTGGGAGACCCAGTACTTC	CASSQDGLWETQYF
TRBJ2-5	TRBD2	few	TRBV3-1	TGTGCCAGCAGAGCCAGGGCAGTCGAGCGGGGGCCGTGGGAGACCCAGTACTTC	CASRARAVERGPWETQYF
TRBJ2-1	TRBD1	.	TRBV20-1	TGCAGTGCTACCACAGGGGGACGGTGCAATGAGCAGTTCTTC	CSATTGGRCNEQFF
TRBJ2-5	TRBD1	.	TRBV7-2	TGTGCCAGCAGCTTGGACAGGGGACGGCAGTACTTC	CASSLDRGRQYF
TRBJ2-1	TRBD1	.	TRBV12-3/TRBV12-4	TGTGCCAGCAGTAAAGGACAGGGGCGCTATAGTGAGCAGTTCTTC	CASSKGQGRYSEQFF
TRBJ2-7	TRBD1	.	TRBV4-1	TGCGCCAGCAGCCAAGATATCTCGGGACAGAGGACCTACGAGCAGTACTTC	CASSQDISGQRTYEQYF
TRBJ1-2	.	.	TRBV3-1	TGTGCCAGCTCTCGCCCTAACTATGGCTACACCTTC	CASSRPNYGYTF
TRBJ2-5	.	once	TRBV6-1	TGTGCCAGCAGTGGTGAGGGACAGCGGGGGGAGACCCAGTACTTC	CASSGEGQRGETQYF
TRBJ2-5	TRBD2	.	TRBV2	TGTGCCAGCAGTCGGACTAGCGGGGGGTACCAAGAGACCCAGTACTTC	CASSRTSGGYQETQYF
TRBJ1-2	TRBD1	.	TRBV20-1	TGCAGTGCTAGATGGACAGGGAGCAACTATGGCTACACCTTC	CSARWTGSNYGYTF
TRBJ1-5	.	once	TRBV7-2	TGTGCCAGCAGCTTAGGAACAGGGCTGAGGAAGCAGCCCCCGCATTTT	CASSLGTGLRKQPPHF
TRBJ2-1	.	.	TRBV20-1	TGCAGTGCTAGAGTTCCCCTAGCTAACGAGCAGTTCTTC	CSARVPLANEQFF
TRBJ1-4	.	.	TRBV29-1	TGCAGCGTTCTGACGGCTTCGGGTGAAAAACTGTTTTTT	CSVLTASGEKLFF
TRBJ2-3	TRBD2	.	TRBV11-1	TGTGCCAGCAGCTTCGGGACTAGCGGGGGAGCGGATACGCAGTATTTT	CASSFGTSGGADTQYF
TRBJ1-2	.	.	TRBV7-2	TGTGCCAGCAGCTTAGGGGCAACAGTTTATGGCTACACCTTC	CASSLGATVYGYTF
TRBJ1-6	TRBD1	.	TRBV20-1	TGCAGTGCTAGACCCGACAGGGATTCACCCCTCCACTTT	CSARPDRDSPLHF
TRBJ2-7	.	few	TRBV4-1	TGCGCCAGCAGCCAACACAGGGAATCCTACGAGCAGTACTTC	CASSQHRESYEQYF
TRBJ2-6	.	many	TRBV7-2	TGTGCCAGCAGGCCTGGGGCCAACGTCCTGACTTTC	CASRPGANVLTF
TRBJ2-7	TRBD1	many	TRBV12-3/TRBV12-4	TGTGCCAGCGGGACAGAGTCCTACGAGCAGTACTTC	CASGTESYEQYF
TRBJ2-5	.	few	TRBV20-1	TGCAGTGCTAGAGAGCCCTTTTACCAAGAGACCCAGTACTTC	CSAREPFYQETQYF
TRBJ2-1	.	many	TRBV29-1	TGCAGCGTAGTCCCCGGGTCTTCCAATGAGCAGTTCTTC	CSVVPGSSNEQFF
TRBJ1-5	.	.	TRBV4-1	TGCGCCAGCAGCCAAGTGGCGACGGCCGCCAATCAGCCCCAGCATTTT	CASSQVATAANQPQHF
TRBJ2-3	TRBD1	few	TRBV29-1	TGCAGCGTTGGGGGACAGGGGGCTACAGATACGCAGTATTTT	CSVGGQGATDTQYF
TRBJ2-3	TRBD2	.	TRBV7-2	TGTGCCAGCAGCTTAGGGACTAGCGGGGGGGCGCAGTATTTT	CASSLGTSGGAQYF
TRBJ2-3	TRBD2	.	TRBV7-2	TGTGCCAGCAGCTTAGCACTAGCGGGGGGGGTCGGTACGCAGTATTTT	CASSLALAGGVGTQYF
TRBJ2-3	.	few	TRBV5-5	TGTGCCAGCAGCTGGGGCCCAGCGAGGGGTATCAGCACAGATACGCAGTATTTT	CASSWGPARGISTDTQYF
TRBJ1-1	.	few	TRBV7-9	TGTGCCAGCAGCTTCACAGACCTTGAAGCTTTCTTT	CASSFTDLEAFF
TRBJ1-2	.	.	TRBV4-3	TGCGCCAGCAGCCAAGAGCCAAGGCGGGGGGGTACTAACTATGGCTACACCTTC	CASSQEPRRGGTNYGYTF
TRBJ2-7	.	.	TRBV28	TGTGCCAGCGGAAGAACCAAAAGGGAGCAGTACTTC	CASGRTKREQYF
TRBJ2-7	TRBD2	.	TRBV3-1	TGTGCCAGCAGCCCCTCGGGACTAGCGGACGAGCAGTACTTC	CASSPSGLADEQYF
TRBJ2-5	.	.	TRBV6-1	TGTGCCAGCAGTGGACCGTACCAAGAGACCCAGTACTTC	CASSGPYQETQYF
TRBJ2-1	.	.	TRBV21-1	TGTGCCAGCAGCAAAGGGGGCCTAGCGGGGGGTTCGGTCGATGAGCAGTTCTTC	CASSKGGLAGGSVDEQFF
TRBJ1-1	.	once	TRBV24-1	TGTGCCACCACGGACACTGAAGCTTTCTTT	CATTDTEAFF
TRBJ2-5	TRBD1	many	TRBV13	TGTGCCAGCAGCCACACGGGACAGGAGAAAGAGACCCAGTACTTC	CASSHTGQEKETQYF
TRBJ2-2	TRBD1	once	TRBV9	TGTGCCAGCAGCGTTGGACAGGGAACTACCGGGGAGCTGTTTTTT	CASSVGQGTTGELFF
TRBJ2-5	TRBD2	.	TRBV20-1	TGCAGTGCCCCATCGGTGCTAGCGGGGGCCCAGTACTTC	CSAPSVLAGAQYF
TRBJ2-3	.	few	TRBV7-2	TGTGCCAGCAGCTTAGGGCGCCCGGGGGATACGCAGTATTTT	CASSLGRPGDTQYF
TRBJ2-2	.	.	TRBV27	TGTGCCAGCAGCGCTGGAACGAACACCGGGGAGCTGTTTTTT	CASSAGTNTGELFF
TRBJ2-1	TRBD1	few	TRBV7-9	TGTGCCAGCAGCCCGAGGACAGGGGATGAGCAGTTCTTC	CASSPRTGDEQFF
TRBJ2-7	.	.	TRBV7-3	TGTGCCAGCAGCCTTGGGGGAGCGGACCTCAATGGGCAGTACTTC	CASSLGGADLNGQYF